These 7 T cell receptor beta chains were all obtained from the same sample, sequenced in a study of vaccination effects on CD4 cells after COVID-19. Ahead of sequencing, the ViraFEST assay grew antigen-specific CD4+ T cells using viral peptide pools. Cells that had been cultured for nine to eleven days were the source of isolated CD4+ T cells. The healthy vaccine recipients, who had no prior SARS-CoV-2 infection, showed negative nucleocapsid antibodies. For these receptors, no antigen is known. Assay: immunoSEQ multiplex PCR; the TCRdb copy retains only in-frame clones and omits some. In the table there are some 69,000 clones, 70% to 80% of which are singletons. The sequences come from CD4+ T cells from PBMCs cultured with HCoV-NL63 spike peptides, collected before COVID-19 vaccination. The receptors shown here come from a human donor who received a COVID-19 vaccine.

The chain recombines TRBV6-6 with TRBJ1-4; D is uncertain. V dropped 6 bases and J dropped 0 bases, with 8 bases sitting between them. The length of the CDR3 is 14 residues. Germline V CDR1 and CDR2: MNHNY, SVGAGI (reference sequence). Here the CDR3 DNA reads TGTGCCAGCAGGTCAACTGCAACTAATGAAAAACTGTTTTTT. Translated, it gives CASRSTATNEKLFF.

The chain carries TRBV5-1 and TRBJ2-7; TRBD1 matches 10 bases. Unmatched junction bases numbered 3, after V lost 4 bases and J lost 2 bases. CDR1 is SGHRS and CDR2 is YFSETQ in the germline V gene. The CDR3 spans 14 residues. The CDR3 DNA follows: TGCGCCAGCAGCCGGACAGGGGGGGCCTACGAGCAGTACGTC. Encoded protein: CASSRTGGAYEQYV.

The chain employs TRBV6-4 and TRBJ2-3; TRBD2 aligns across 14 bases. The germline CDR1 and CDR2 sequences are MRHNA and SNTAGT. The ends lost 5 bases at V and 1 base at J; junction bases unmatched: 2. The CDR3 is 16 amino acids. The chain's CDR3 is CASSRLAGGGTDTQYF. The CDR3 nucleotides read TGTGCCAGCAGTCGACTAGCGGGGGGGGGCACAGATACGCAGTATTTT.

The V and J genes are TRBV5-1 and TRBJ2-3; TRBD2 matches 10 bases. Per germline, CDR1 SGHRS and CDR2 YFSETQ. The CDR3 contains 15 residues. V dropped 9 bases and J dropped 3; count of bases not matched to a gene: 10. In DNA form, the CDR3 reads TGCGCCAAATCTTACCCGGGACTAGCGACAGATACGCAGTATTTT. It translates to CAKSYPGLATDTQYF.

The J gene is TRBJ1-2, the V gene TRBV29-1; TRBD1 is a possible D gene (5 bases). The CDR3 length is 14 residues. Germline V gives CDR1 SQVTM, CDR2 ANQGSEA. Between the trimmed V and J ends, which lost 1 base and 0 bases, there was a span of 9 bases. The chain's CDR3 is CSVEGRGANYGYTF. In nucleotides, the CDR3 is TGCAGCGTTGAAGGGAGGGGAGCTAACTATGGCTACACCTTC.

The genes are TRBV19 and TRBJ1-2; D is uncertain. Germline CDR1 reads LNHDA; CDR2 reads SQIVND (reference sequence). The CDR3 runs 16 residues. The germline V and J ends were trimmed by 6 bases and 0 bases, with 17 bases remaining between them. For the CDR3, the DNA is TGTGCCAGTAGGGCCTTCTGGAATGACCCTAACTATGGCTACACCTTC. The encoded protein is CASRAFWNDPNYGYTF.

This rearrangement joins TRBV5-1 to TRBJ2-5, with D unclear. The CDR3 runs 14 residues. V dropped 4 bases and J dropped 5 bases, with 15 bases sitting between them. CDR1 and CDR2 (germline): SGHRS, YFSETQ. The chain's CDR3 is CASSLDWGRETQYF. The DNA for the CDR3 is TGCGCCAGCAGCCTAGATTGGGGTCGTGAGACCCAGTACTTC.